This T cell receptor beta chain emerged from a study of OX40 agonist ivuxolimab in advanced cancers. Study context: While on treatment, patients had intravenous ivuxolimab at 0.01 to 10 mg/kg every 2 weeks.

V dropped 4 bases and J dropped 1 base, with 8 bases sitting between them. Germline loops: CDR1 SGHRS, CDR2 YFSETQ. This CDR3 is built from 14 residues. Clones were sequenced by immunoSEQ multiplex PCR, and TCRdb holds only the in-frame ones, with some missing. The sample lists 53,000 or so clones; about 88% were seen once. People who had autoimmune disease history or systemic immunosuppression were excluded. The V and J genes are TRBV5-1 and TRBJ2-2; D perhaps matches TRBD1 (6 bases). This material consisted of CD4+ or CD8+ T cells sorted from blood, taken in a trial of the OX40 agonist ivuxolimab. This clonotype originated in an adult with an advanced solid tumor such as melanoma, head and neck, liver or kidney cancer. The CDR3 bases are TGCGCCAGCAGCCTGGGACAGAACACCGGGGAGCTGTTTTTT. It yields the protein CASSLGQNTGELFF.